This is a list of T cell receptor beta chains from one sample in a study of T cell responses to AZD1222 COVID-19 vaccine. The data were produced by immunoSEQ multiplex PCR, yet TCRdb's version contains in-frame clones alone and is incomplete. The sample consists of around 120,000 clones, more than 85% of them appearing once. Sequencing used peripheral blood, obtained 28 days after the second AZD1222 dose. Every receptor here comes from an adult who received the AZD1222 COVID-19 vaccine. Both conserved end residues are part of each CDR3. The D gene is left open where the match is weak. Expanded clones get a size class; other rows say once, few or many, or leave the size out.

cdr3_nt cdr3_aa j_call v_call clone_size d_call cdr3_length
TGTGCCAGTAGTACCACAGGCCCCTATGGCTACACCTTC CASSTTGPYGYTF TRBJ1-2 TRBV19 . . 13
TGTGCCAGCAGCTTGAAGGGTCGCAGCGGCGGACCCCAGCATTTT CASSLKGRSGGPQHF TRBJ1-5 TRBV5-6 . . 15
TGTGCCAGCAGCCCCTGGCGGGTCTACGAGCAGTACTTC CASSPWRVYEQYF TRBJ2-7 TRBV11-2 . . 13
TGTGCCAGCAGTGAACGGGACAGGGGGCGGGAGACCCAGTACTTC CASSERDRGRETQYF TRBJ2-5 TRBV27 once TRBD1 15
TGTGCCAGCAGTCGGACACTCGTCTATGGCTACACCTTC CASSRTLVYGYTF TRBJ1-2 TRBV6-2/TRBV6-3 few . 13
TGTGCCAGCAGCCTCCGAGGGACAGGGCAACAGCAGTACTTC CASSLRGTGQQQYF TRBJ2-7 TRBV13 . TRBD1 14
TGTGCCAGCAGCTTAGTTTCTGGCGGGGGGCTCTACGAGCAGTACTTC CASSLVSGGGLYEQYF TRBJ2-7 TRBV7-2 . TRBD2 16
TGTGCCAGCAGCGTAGACAGGGGCTATGGCTACACCTTC CASSVDRGYGYTF TRBJ1-2 TRBV7-2 . TRBD1 13
TGTGCCAGCAGCCCACCCCTTAGGGGGCGCAGGTCCGGGGAGCTGTTTTTT CASSPPLRGRRSGELFF TRBJ2-2 TRBV7-9 . TRBD1 17
TGTGCCAGCAGCCCATACTTCGAAGGGGCCGAGCAGTACTTC CASSPYFEGAEQYF TRBJ2-7 TRBV3-1/TRBV3-2 few . 14